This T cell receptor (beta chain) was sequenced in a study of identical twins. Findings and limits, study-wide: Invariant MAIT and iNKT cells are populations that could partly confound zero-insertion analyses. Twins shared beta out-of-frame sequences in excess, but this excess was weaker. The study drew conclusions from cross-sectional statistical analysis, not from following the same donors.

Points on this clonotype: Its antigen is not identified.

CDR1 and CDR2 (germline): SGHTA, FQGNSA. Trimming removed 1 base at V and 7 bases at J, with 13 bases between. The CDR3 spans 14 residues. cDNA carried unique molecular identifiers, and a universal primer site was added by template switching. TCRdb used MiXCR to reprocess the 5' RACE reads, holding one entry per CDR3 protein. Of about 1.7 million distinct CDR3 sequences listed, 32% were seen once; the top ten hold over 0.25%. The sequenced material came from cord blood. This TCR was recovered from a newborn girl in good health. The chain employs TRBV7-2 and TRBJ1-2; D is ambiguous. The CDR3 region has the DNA TGTGCCAGCAGCTTAGGTGGCTGGGAAGGTGGCTACACCTTC. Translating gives CASSLGGWEGGYTF.